This T cell receptor (beta chain) was identified in a study of early T cells in non-severe SARS-CoV-2 infection. Study summary: From unsorted whole blood, bulk RNA was sequenced, and the chains remained unpaired.

The sample holds many counts of this clonotype. Each CDR3 protein gets one entry after TCRdb re-called the 5' RACE reads with MiXCR. Altogether approximately 56,000 distinct CDR3 sequences are present, less than 9.5% being singletons, with the ten largest covering around 4.2%. The CDR3 is 11 amino acids. V lost 7 bases to trimming and J lost 6 bases, with 5 bases between them. Germline CDR1 reads KGHDR; CDR2 reads SFDVKD. The receptor was derived from an adult who was a healthcare worker with PCR-confirmed SARS-CoV-2 infection or an uninfected control (not recorded which). What was sequenced was whole blood. V usage is TRBV24-1 and J usage is TRBJ2-2; no firm D call. The CDR3 reads CATRASGELFF. The CDR3 region has the DNA TGTGCCACCAGGGCCTCCGGGGAGCTGTTTTTT.